The 13 T cell receptor beta chains listed next were all sequenced from one sample in a study of follicular helper T cells after annual influenza vaccination. Time point denoted: 2014-2015 season, pre-vaccination. Profiled with immunoSEQ multiplex PCR; TCRdb holds only in-frame clones, not every one. The table has about 27,000 clones, around 80% seen once. Material: CXCR5+ CD38- circulating T follicular helper cells from blood, obtained on the day of influenza vaccination. The sample's subset: circulating Tfh, non-naive CD4+CXCR5+PD-1+ (ICOS+CD38+ or ICOS-CD38-). The receptors shown here come from an adult who received the influenza vaccine.

In this sample, this clone turned up a few times. V gene TRBV10-3 combines with J gene TRBJ2-6; 8 bases match TRBD1. The CDR3 is 17 residues long. V trimming: 3 bases; J trimming: 0 bases; junction bases outside the gene matches: 4. In germline, CDR1 is ENHRY, CDR2 SYGVKD. CDR3 nucleotide sequence: TGTGCCATCAGTGATCCGACAGGGGCCTCTGGGGCCAACGTCCTGACTTTC. It is translated as CAISDPTGASGANVLTF.

V usage is TRBV7-2 and J usage is TRBJ2-3, with D uncertain. Germline V gene lookup returns CDR1 SGHTA and CDR2 FQGNSA. The V and J ends lost 0 bases and 5 bases respectively, with 9 bases between them. This CDR3 has 14 amino acids. CDR3 protein: CASSLARQLDTQYF. CDR3 DNA: TGTGCCAGCAGCTTAGCGAGGCAGCTAGATACGCAGTATTTT. Together with reference TRBV7-2 and TRBJ2-3, the CDR3 gives the full variable domain: GAGVSQSPSNKVTEKGKDVELRCDPISGHTALYWYRQSLGQGLEFLIYFQGNSAPDKSGLPSDRFSAERTGGSVSTLTIQRTQQEDSAVYLCASSLARQLDTQYFGPGTRLTVL.

The J gene is TRBJ2-7, the V gene TRBV18, with 8 bases aligning to TRBD1. Germline V gene lookup returns CDR1 KGHSH and CDR2 LQKENI. V lost 1 base and J lost 1; bases outside the gene matches: 12. This CDR3 contains 18 residues. The CDR3 DNA is TGTGCCAGCTCACCACGGGGGACAGGTTCCCAACCTTCCTACGAGCAGTACTTC. This encodes CASSPRGTGSQPSYEQYF.

This sequence joins TRBV5-5 and TRBJ2-5; tentatively, D is TRBD1 (6 bases). This CDR3 spans 14 amino acids. Per germline, CDR1 SGHKS and CDR2 YYEKEE (reference sequence). V lost 4 bases to trimming and J lost 1 base, with 11 bases between them. The CDR3 nucleotides read TGTGCCAGCAGCCGAACAGGGCGCCAAGAGACCCAGTACTTC. This translates into CASSRTGRQETQYF.

The chain joins TRBV2 to TRBJ2-7; D is possibly TRBD2 (5 bases). This CDR3 has 13 amino acids. The V gene lost 4 bases and the J gene lost 5 bases, with 12 bases spanning the gap. Germline lookup yields CDR1 SNHLY and CDR2 FYNNEI. The CDR3 region is CASSVDRGNEQYF. The CDR3 nucleotides read TGTGCCAGCAGTGTCGATAGAGGGAACGAGCAGTACTTC.

The chain has TRBV5-1 and TRBJ2-2; D remains ambiguous. The CDR3 loop spans 12 amino acids. V was trimmed by 0 bases and J by 7 bases, leaving 4 bases between them. CDR1 and CDR2 (germline): SGHRS, YFSETQ. In nucleotides, the CDR3 is TGCGCCAGCAGCTTGGCAGGCGGGGAGCTGTTTTTT. It specifies CASSLAGGELFF.

The chain is built from TRBV6-5 and TRBJ1-1; TRBD1 matches at 11 bases. Germline CDR1 is MNHEY and CDR2 is SVGAGI. Trimming removed 5 bases from V and 4 bases from J; junction bases left unmatched: 3. This CDR3 is built from 14 residues. CDR3 DNA sequence: TGTGCCAGCAGTCCAGGACAGGGGGCCACTGAAGCTTTCTTT. This codes for CASSPGQGATEAFF.

This chain links TRBV15 with TRBJ2-5; 10 bases map to TRBD1. The CDR3 consists of 14 residues. Looked up from germline, CDR1 is LNHNV and CDR2 is YYDKDF (reference sequence). The junction had 9 bases not matched to a gene; V was cut back by 9 bases and J by 5 bases. The CDR3 nucleotides read TGTGCCACAGGACAGGGGGGGTTAGGGGAGACCCAGTACTTC. Translated, it gives CATGQGGLGETQYF.

This clone has just a few counts. The chain employs TRBV19 and TRBJ2-1; TRBD2 agrees at 14 bases. After removal of 7 bases from V and 10 bases from J, the junction contained 9 bases not matched to a gene. The CDR3 has 15 amino acids. Germline CDR1 LNHDA, CDR2 SQIVND (reference sequence). For the CDR3, the DNA is TGTGCCAGTACCCCGGGACTAGCGGGAGCTAGAGAGCAGTTCTTC. This translates into CASTPGLAGAREQFF.

This chain connects TRBV7-9 to TRBJ1-1; 7 positions match TRBD1. The ends lost 5 bases at V and 1 base at J; junction bases unmatched: 7. Per germline, CDR1 SEHNR and CDR2 FQNEAQ (reference sequence). The CDR3 runs to 15 residues. The CDR3 reads CASSLWDRENTEAFF. The CDR3 region has the DNA TGTGCCAGCAGCCTGTGGGACAGAGAGAACACTGAAGCTTTCTTT.

The chain carries TRBV2 and TRBJ2-2; unclear D gene. Trimming pared 9 bases from V and 3 bases from J, leaving 8 bases between. The CDR3 contains 12 residues. Per germline, CDR1 SNHLY and CDR2 FYNNEI. CDR3 region: CASGGDTGELFF. The CDR3 DNA follows: TGTGCCAGTGGCGGCGACACCGGGGAGCTGTTTTTT.

This clone was seen only a few times. The V and J genes are TRBV2 and TRBJ2-5; 7 nucleotides align to TRBD1. With V trimmed by 4 bases and J by 6 bases, 2 bases remained unmatched. Germline values: CDR1 SNHLY, CDR2 FYNNEI. CDR3 length: 12 amino acids. As DNA, the CDR3 is TGTGCCAGCAGTGGACAGGGAAAGACCCAGTACTTC. Translating gives CASSGQGKTQYF.

The chain recombines TRBV2 with TRBJ2-7; 7 nucleotides align to TRBD1. Trimming cost V 4 bases and J 1 base; bases outside gene matches: 4. CDR3 length: 14 amino acids. Germline V gene sequence: CDR1 SNHLY, CDR2 FYNNEI. CDR3 nucleotides: TGTGCCAGCAGTGTTGGCAGGGGGTCCTACGAGCAGTACTTC. Its translation is CASSVGRGSYEQYF.